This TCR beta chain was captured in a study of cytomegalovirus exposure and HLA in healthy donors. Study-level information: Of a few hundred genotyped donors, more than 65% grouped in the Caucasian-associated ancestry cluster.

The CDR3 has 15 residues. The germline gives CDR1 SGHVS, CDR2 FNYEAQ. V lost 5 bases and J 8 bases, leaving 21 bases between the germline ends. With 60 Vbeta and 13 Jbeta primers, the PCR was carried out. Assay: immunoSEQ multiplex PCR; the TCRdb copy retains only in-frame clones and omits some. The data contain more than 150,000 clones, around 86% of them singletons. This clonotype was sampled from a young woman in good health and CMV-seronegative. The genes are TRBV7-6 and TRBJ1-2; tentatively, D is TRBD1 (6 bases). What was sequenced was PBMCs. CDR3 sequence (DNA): TGTGCCAGCAGCCCCAACGACTACAGGGATCGAGGCTACACCTTC. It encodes CASSPNDYRDRGYTF.